This T cell receptor beta chain appears in the sequencing data of a study of beta chain features in type 1 diabetes. The whole isolated RNA underwent reverse transcription, so sequencing captured expressed TCRB transcripts. The table came from immunoSEQ multiplex PCR; TCRdb's copy has only in-frame clones and leaves some out. The sample includes some 410,000 clones, about 15% of them seen just once. V lost 8 bases, J lost 4 bases, and 6 bases stayed unmatched. Germline V gene sequence: CDR1 MNHEY, CDR2 SMNVEV (reference sequence). This CDR3 spans 14 amino acids. Sequenced: naive CD4+ T cells from blood. The chain recombines TRBV27 with TRBJ2-1, with TRBD2 identical over 9 bases. The receptor was derived from a man aged 25 to 40 in good health. The CDR3 DNA follows: TGTGCCAGCCATCTAGCGGGGCTGTACAATGAGCAGTTCTTC. It specifies CASHLAGLYNEQFF.